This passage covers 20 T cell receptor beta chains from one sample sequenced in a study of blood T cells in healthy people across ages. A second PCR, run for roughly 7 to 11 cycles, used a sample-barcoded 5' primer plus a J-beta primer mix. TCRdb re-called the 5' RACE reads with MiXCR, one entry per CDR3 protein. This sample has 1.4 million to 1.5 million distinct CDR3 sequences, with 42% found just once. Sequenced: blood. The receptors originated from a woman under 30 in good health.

CDR3 sequence: CSARTGSWSTGELFF. The DNA for the CDR3 is TGCAGTGCTAGGACCGGGAGTTGGAGCACCGGGGAGCTGTTTTTT. The rearrangement links TRBV20-1 to TRBJ2-2; possible D gene TRBD2, 6 bases. The CDR3 totals 15 residues. The V end was cut by 3 bases, the J end by 4 bases, with 15 bases between. Germline V gene sequence: CDR1 DFQATT, CDR2 SNEGSKA (reference sequence).

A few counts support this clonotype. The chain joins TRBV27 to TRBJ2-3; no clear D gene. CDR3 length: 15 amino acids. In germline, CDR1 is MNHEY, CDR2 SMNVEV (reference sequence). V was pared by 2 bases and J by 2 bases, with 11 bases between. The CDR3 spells CASSLRSVNTDTQYF. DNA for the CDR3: TGTGCCAGCAGTTTAAGGTCGGTCAACACAGATACGCAGTATTTT.

The CDR3 nucleotides are TGTGCCAGCAGCCTTAACAGGCGGGAGGGGTACTCCTACGAGCAGTACTTC. Translation: CASSLNRREGYSYEQYF. This sequence joins TRBV2 and TRBJ2-7; 9 bases agree with TRBD2. Germline CDR1 and CDR2: SNHLY and FYNNEI. The CDR3 covers 17 residues. The V segment lost 6 bases and the J segment 0 bases; nucleotides outside the gene matches: 12.

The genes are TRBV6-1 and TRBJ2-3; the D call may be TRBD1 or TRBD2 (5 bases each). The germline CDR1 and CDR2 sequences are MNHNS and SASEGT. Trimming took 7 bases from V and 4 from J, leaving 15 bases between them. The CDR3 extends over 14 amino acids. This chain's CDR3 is CASTYGTAPDTQYF. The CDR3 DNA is TGTGCCAGCACCTACGGGACGGCACCAGATACGCAGTATTTT.

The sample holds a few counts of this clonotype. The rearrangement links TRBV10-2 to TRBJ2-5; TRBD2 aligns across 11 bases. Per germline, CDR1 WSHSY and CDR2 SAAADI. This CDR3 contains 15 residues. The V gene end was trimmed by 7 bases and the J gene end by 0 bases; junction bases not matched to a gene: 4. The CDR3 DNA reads TGCGCCAGCACCGGGACTAGCGGAGACCAAGAGACCCAGTACTTC. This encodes CASTGTSGDQETQYF.

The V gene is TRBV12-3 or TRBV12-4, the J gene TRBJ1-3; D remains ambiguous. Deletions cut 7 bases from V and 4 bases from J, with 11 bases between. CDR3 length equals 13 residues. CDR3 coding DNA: TGTGCCAGCACTCACACCTCAGGAAACACCATATATTTT. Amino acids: CASTHTSGNTIYF.

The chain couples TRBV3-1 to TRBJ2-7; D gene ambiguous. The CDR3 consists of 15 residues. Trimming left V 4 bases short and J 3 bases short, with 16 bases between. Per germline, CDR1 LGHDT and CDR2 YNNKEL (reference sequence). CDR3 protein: CASSLPRRTLYEQYF. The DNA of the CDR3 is TGTGCCAGCAGCCTCCCCCGCAGAACTCTCTACGAGCAGTACTTC.

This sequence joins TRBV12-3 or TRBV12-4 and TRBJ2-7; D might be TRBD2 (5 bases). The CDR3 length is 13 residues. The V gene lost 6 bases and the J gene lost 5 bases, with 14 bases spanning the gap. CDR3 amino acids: CASSVTAAHEQYF. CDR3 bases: TGTGCCAGCAGCGTCACAGCGGCCCACGAGCAGTACTTC.

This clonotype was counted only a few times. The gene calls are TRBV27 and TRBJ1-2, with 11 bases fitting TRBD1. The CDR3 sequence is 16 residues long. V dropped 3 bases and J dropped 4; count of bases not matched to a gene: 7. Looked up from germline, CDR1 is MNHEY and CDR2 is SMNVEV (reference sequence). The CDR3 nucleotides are TGTGCCAGCAGTTTCACCGGACAGGGGGCGAGCTATGGCTACACCTTC. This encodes CASSFTGQGASYGYTF.

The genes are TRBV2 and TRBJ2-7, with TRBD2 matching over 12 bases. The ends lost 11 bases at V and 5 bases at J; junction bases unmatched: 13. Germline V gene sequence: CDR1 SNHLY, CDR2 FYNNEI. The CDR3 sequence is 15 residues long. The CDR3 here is CARQEGLAGIDEQYF. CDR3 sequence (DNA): TGTGCCCGTCAAGAAGGACTAGCGGGAATTGACGAGCAGTACTTC.

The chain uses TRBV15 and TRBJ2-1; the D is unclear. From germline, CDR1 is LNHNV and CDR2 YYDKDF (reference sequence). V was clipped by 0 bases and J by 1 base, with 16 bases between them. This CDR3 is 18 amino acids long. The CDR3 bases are TGTGCCACCAGCAGAGATAGGGTTTCCGGGCTATCCTACAATGAGCAGTTCTTC. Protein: CATSRDRVSGLSYNEQFF.

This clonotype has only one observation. The CDR3: CSARDQRGPNLGNTGELFF. The CDR3 coding sequence is TGCAGTGCTAGAGACCAACGCGGGCCAAATCTCGGGAACACCGGGGAGCTGTTTTTT. This rearrangement joins TRBV20-1 to TRBJ2-2; perhaps TRBD2 as D (5 bases). Between the trimmed V and J ends, which lost 0 bases and 1 base, there was a span of 21 bases. In germline, CDR1 is DFQATT, CDR2 SNEGSKA (reference sequence). This CDR3 has 19 amino acids.

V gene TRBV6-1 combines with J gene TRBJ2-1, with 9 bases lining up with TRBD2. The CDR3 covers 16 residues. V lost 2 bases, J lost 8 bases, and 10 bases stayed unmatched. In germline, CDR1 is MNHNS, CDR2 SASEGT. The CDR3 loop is CASSEMGGGGAYEQFF. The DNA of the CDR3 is TGTGCCAGCAGTGAAATGGGTGGCGGGGGGGCTTATGAGCAGTTCTTC.

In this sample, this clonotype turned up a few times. CDR3 region: CSARVGITTSYEQYF. CDR3 in DNA: TGCAGTGCTAGAGTTGGCATCACGACCTCCTACGAGCAGTACTTC. The chain joins TRBV20-1 to TRBJ2-7; no clear D gene. Trimming cost V 1 base and J 0 bases, with 13 bases left between them. This CDR3 spans 15 amino acids. CDR1 is DFQATT and CDR2 is SNEGSKA in the germline V gene (reference sequence).

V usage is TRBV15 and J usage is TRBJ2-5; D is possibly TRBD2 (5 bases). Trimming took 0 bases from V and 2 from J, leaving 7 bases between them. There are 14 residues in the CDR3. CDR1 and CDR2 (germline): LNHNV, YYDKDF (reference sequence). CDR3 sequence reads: CATSRERAQETQYF. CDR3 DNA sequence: TGTGCCACCAGCAGAGAGCGGGCTCAAGAGACCCAGTACTTC.

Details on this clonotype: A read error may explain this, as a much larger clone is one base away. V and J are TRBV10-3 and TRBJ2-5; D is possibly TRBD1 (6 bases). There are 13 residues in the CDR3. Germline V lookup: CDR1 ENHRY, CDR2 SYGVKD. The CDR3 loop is CASSEGVGETQYF. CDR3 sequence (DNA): TGTGCCAGCAGTGAGGGGGTTGGAGAGACCCAGTACTTC.

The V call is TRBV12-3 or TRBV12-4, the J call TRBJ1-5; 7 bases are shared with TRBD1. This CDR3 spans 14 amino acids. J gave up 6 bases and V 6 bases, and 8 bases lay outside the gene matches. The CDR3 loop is CASRFRDRSQPQHF. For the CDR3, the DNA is TGTGCCAGCAGATTCCGGGACAGAAGTCAGCCCCAGCATTTT.

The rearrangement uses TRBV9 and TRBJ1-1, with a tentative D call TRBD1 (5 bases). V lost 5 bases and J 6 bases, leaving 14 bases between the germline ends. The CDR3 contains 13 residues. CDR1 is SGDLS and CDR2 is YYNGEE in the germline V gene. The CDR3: CASSLSGDSEAFF. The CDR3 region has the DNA TGTGCCAGCAGTCTCAGCGGGGACTCTGAAGCTTTCTTT.

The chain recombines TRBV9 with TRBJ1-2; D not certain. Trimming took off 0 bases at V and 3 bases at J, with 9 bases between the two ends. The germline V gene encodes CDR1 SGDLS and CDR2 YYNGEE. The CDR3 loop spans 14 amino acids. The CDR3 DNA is TGTGCCAGCAGCGTAGAAGACAAGTACTATGGCTACACCTTC. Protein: CASSVEDKYYGYTF.

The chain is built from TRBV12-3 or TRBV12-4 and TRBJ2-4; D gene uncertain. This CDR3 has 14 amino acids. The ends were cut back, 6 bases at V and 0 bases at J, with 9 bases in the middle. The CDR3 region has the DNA TGTGCCAGCAGCCGCAGTGTAGCCAAAAACATTCAGTACTTC. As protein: CASSRSVAKNIQYF.